The 25 T cell receptor beta chains below were found in one sample sequenced in a study of cytomegalovirus exposure and HLA in healthy donors. The PCR was carried out with 60 Vbeta primers and 13 Jbeta primers. Clones were sequenced by immunoSEQ multiplex PCR, and TCRdb holds only the in-frame ones, with some missing. The table records more than 150,000 clones, 87% of them present only once. The sample taken for sequencing was PBMCs. The source is a girl under two years old in good health and CMV-seronegative.

This clone came up once. The chain uses TRBV9 and TRBJ2-1, with 10 nucleotides matching TRBD2. CDR3 length: 17 residues. The germline V gene has CDR1 SGDLS and CDR2 YYNGEE. With 0 bases clipped from V and 4 bases from J, the junction kept 7 bases outside the gene matches. The CDR3 region has the DNA TGTGCCAGCAGCGTAGACCTAGCGGGAGTTGGGTACAATGAGCAGTTCTTC. Translating it yields CASSVDLAGVGYNEQFF. The full variable domain, rest sourced from reference TRBV9 and TRBJ2-1, is DSGVTQTPKHLITATGQRVTLRCSPRSGDLSVYWYQQSLDQGLQFLIQYYNGEERAKGNILERFSAQQFPDLHSELNLSSLELGDSALYFCASSVDLAGVGYNEQFFGPGTRLTVL.

The chain recombines TRBV4-2 with TRBJ2-5, with a possible D match to TRBD1 (7 bases). The CDR3 has 16 residues. Per the germline V gene, CDR1 is LGHNA and CDR2 is YNFKEQ. The germline V and J ends were trimmed by 1 base and 4 bases, with 16 bases remaining between them. The CDR3 nucleotides are TGTGCCAGCAGCCAAGGCGACGGAGGGGGCGCAGAGACCCAGTACTTC. It is translated as CASSQGDGGGAETQYF.

The J gene is TRBJ1-1, the V gene TRBV2; D possibly corresponds to TRBD1 (6 bases). The V gene's germline CDR1 is SNHLY and CDR2 FYNNEI. The V end was cut by 3 bases, the J end by 0 bases, with 11 bases between. The CDR3 consists of 15 residues. The CDR3: CASSDGGPMNTEAFF. CDR3 bases: TGTGCCAGCAGTGACGGGGGGCCCATGAACACTGAAGCTTTCTTT. Full variable domain (remainder filled in from reference TRBV2 and TRBJ1-1): EPEVTQTPSHQVTQMGQEVILRCVPISNHLYFYWYRQILGQKVEFLVSFYNNEISEKSEIFDDQFSVERPDGSNFTLKIRSTKLEDSAMYFCASSDGGPMNTEAFFGQGTRLTVV.

This chain joins TRBV20-1 and TRBJ1-3; D is unresolved. Trimming shortened V by 6 bases and J by 9 bases, and 12 bases separated the two germline ends. CDR3 size: 11 residues. The V gene's germline CDR1 is DFQATT and CDR2 SNEGSKA (reference sequence). This CDR3 reads CSAPISGTIYF. As DNA, the CDR3 is TGCAGTGCCCCGATTTCGGGCACCATATATTTT.

This rearrangement joins TRBV4-1 to TRBJ1-2; D remains ambiguous. V lost 0 bases to trimming and J lost 2 bases, with 13 bases between them. Germline CDR1 reads MGHRA; CDR2 reads YSYEKL. This CDR3 is built from 16 residues. Written as DNA, the CDR3 is TGCGCCAGCAGCCAAGATCAACACAAACGAAACTATGGCTACACCTTC. As protein: CASSQDQHKRNYGYTF.

This clone was seen once. The chain employs TRBV29-1 and TRBJ1-1; weak D call: TRBD1 (6 bases). The CDR3 length is 14 residues. The germline V gene encodes CDR1 SQVTM and CDR2 ANQGSEA. Trimming stripped 8 bases from V and 2 bases from J, with 18 bases between. CDR3 coding DNA: TGCAGCATCACAGGCAGCAGGGGAAACACTGAAGCTTTCTTT. The encoded protein is CSITGSRGNTEAFF. Looking up the rest from reference TRBV29-1 and TRBJ1-1 gives the full variable domain: SAVISQKPSRDICQRGTSLTIQCQVDSQVTMMFWYRQQPGQSLTLIATANQGSEATYESGFVIDKFPISRPNLTFSTLTVSNMSPEDSSIYLCSITGSRGNTEAFFGQGTRLTVV.

The chain recombines TRBV5-6 with TRBJ2-7; D perhaps matches TRBD2 (7 bases). Germline V lookup: CDR1 SGHDT, CDR2 YYEEEE. V lost 4 bases and J lost 1, with 12 bases in between. The CDR3 loop spans 14 amino acids. The DNA for the CDR3 is TGTGCCAGCAGCGGGGGGGGGCGTTCCTACGAGCAGTACTTC. Translating it yields CASSGGGRSYEQYF.

The V call is TRBV7-9, the J call TRBJ2-7; 8 nucleotides align to TRBD2. CDR1 is SEHNR, CDR2 FQNEAQ, per germline (reference sequence). Trimming took 6 bases from V and 6 from J; bases not matched to a gene: 13. This CDR3 contains 15 residues. The DNA for the CDR3 is TGTGCCAGCAGATATGCAGCGGGAGTGGGAAGCGAGCAGTACTTC. As protein: CASRYAAGVGSEQYF.

The genes are TRBV11-2 and TRBJ2-1; possibly TRBD2 for D (5 bases). V dropped 2 bases and J dropped 4 bases, with 9 bases sitting between them. The CDR3 runs 14 residues. Germline assignment: CDR1 SGHAT and CDR2 FQNNGV. This CDR3 reads CASSLPGIYNEQFF. The CDR3 coding sequence is TGTGCCAGCAGCTTACCGGGGATATACAATGAGCAGTTCTTC.

This chain connects TRBV13 to TRBJ2-7; the match to TRBD2 covers 7 bases. CDR3 length: 13 amino acids. J lost 7 bases, V lost 0 bases, and 3 bases had no gene match. Per germline, CDR1 PRHDT and CDR2 FYEKMQ (reference sequence). The CDR3 nucleotides are TGTGCCAGCAGCTTAGGCCCACTAGCGGAGCAGTACTTC. Translation: CASSLGPLAEQYF.

This clone was detected a few times. The V and J genes are TRBV5-5 and TRBJ2-7; 10 bases map to TRBD1. The CDR3 covers 15 residues. The trim removed 4 bases at V and 3 bases at J, leaving 7 bases unmatched. Germline-derived CDR1 and CDR2 are SGHKS and YYEKEE (reference sequence). CDR3 bases: TGTGCCAGCAGCCCGGGAGGGACAGGGGACTACGAGCAGTACTTC. It specifies CASSPGGTGDYEQYF.

The chain is built from TRBV2 and TRBJ1-6; possibly TRBD1 for D (5 bases). The ends were cut back, 5 bases at V and 10 bases at J, with 9 bases in the middle. Germline CDR1 is SNHLY and CDR2 is FYNNEI. The CDR3 runs 12 residues. CDR3 nucleotides: TGTGCCAGCAGTCAGGGTTTGTCACCCCTCCACTTT. Its translation is CASSQGLSPLHF.

This clone was counted a single time. J is TRBJ2-1 and V is TRBV4-2, with 7 bases lining up with TRBD2. The CDR3 consists of 16 residues. The germline CDR1 and CDR2 sequences are LGHNA and YNFKEQ. With V trimmed by 0 bases and J by 6 bases, 8 bases remained unmatched. The CDR3 region has the DNA TGTGCCAGCAGCCAAGACGGGCTAGCGGAGACCAATGAGCAGTTCTTC. Translation gives CASSQDGLAETNEQFF.

V gene TRBV21-1 combines with J gene TRBJ2-5; the table's D call of TRBD2 was not tested on the DNA. TRBV21-1 is annotated as a pseudogene. This CDR3 spans 11 amino acids. DNA of the CDR3: TGTGCCAGCAGGAATGAGGAGACCCAGTACTTC. It codes for CASRNEETQYF.

This chain's CDR3 is CASKATLGHNYGYTF. DNA of the CDR3: TGTGCCAGCAAGGCTACACTGGGACATAACTATGGCTACACCTTC. This chain joins TRBV6-5 and TRBJ1-2; perhaps TRBD1 as D (6 bases). V was trimmed by 7 bases and J by 1 base, leaving 16 bases between them. The CDR3 sequence is 15 residues long. Germline CDR1 is MNHEY and CDR2 is SVGAGI.

The CDR3 is CASSQGQGRVTGELFF. The CDR3 DNA sequence: TGCGCCAGCAGCCAAGGACAGGGGCGAGTCACCGGGGAGCTGTTTTTT. The chain uses TRBV4-1 and TRBJ2-2, with 8 bases that match TRBD1. V trimming: 1 base; J trimming: 4 bases; junction bases outside the gene matches: 5. CDR1 is MGHRA and CDR2 is YSYEKL in the germline V gene. The CDR3 consists of 16 residues.

The chain links TRBV27 to TRBJ2-7, with 9 nucleotides matching TRBD1. CDR3 length: 16 residues. The V gene end was trimmed by 6 bases and the J gene end by 5 bases; junction bases not matched to a gene: 14. Germline V gives CDR1 MNHEY, CDR2 SMNVEV (reference sequence). Here the CDR3 reads CASSLAAGTGNDEQYF. CDR3 sequence (DNA): TGTGCCAGCAGCTTGGCCGCCGGGACAGGGAATGACGAGCAGTACTTC.

This clone has just a few counts. The CDR3: CASSSRLAGVVYNEQFF. The CDR3 DNA reads as TGTGCCAGCAGCTCTCGACTAGCGGGAGTGGTCTACAATGAGCAGTTCTTC. The chain combines TRBV7-9 with TRBJ2-1; TRBD2 matches at 12 bases. Germline V CDR1 and CDR2: SEHNR, FQNEAQ (reference sequence). The CDR3 consists of 17 residues. The trim removed 4 bases at V and 3 bases at J, leaving 7 bases unmatched.

J is TRBJ1-5 and V is TRBV19; 12 bases fit TRBD1. Looked up from germline, CDR1 is LNHDA and CDR2 is SQIVND (reference sequence). The CDR3 runs 16 residues. Unmatched junction bases numbered 1, after V lost 3 bases and J lost 1 base. This chain's CDR3 is CASSIGTGGSNQPQHF. DNA of the CDR3: TGTGCCAGTAGTATCGGGACAGGGGGCAGCAATCAGCCCCAGCATTTT.

The gene calls are TRBV4-1 and TRBJ2-7; TRBD1 matches 10 bases. Germline CDR1 is MGHRA and CDR2 is YSYEKL. V trimming: 1 base; J trimming: 5 bases; junction bases outside the gene matches: 5. The CDR3 contains 15 residues. The CDR3 sequence: CASSQVGTGEDEQYF. The CDR3 bases are TGCGCCAGCAGCCAAGTGGGGACAGGGGAGGACGAGCAGTACTTC.

The chain recombines TRBV11-2 with TRBJ2-5, with D hard to call. With 0 bases removed from V and 5 bases from J, the gap between germline ends came to 7 bases. CDR3 length: 13 residues. Germline CDR1 SGHAT, CDR2 FQNNGV. Written as DNA, the CDR3 is TGTGCCAGCAGCTTAGACGTTAGTGAGACCCAGTACTTC. It yields the protein CASSLDVSETQYF.

This clone was detected only a few times. V usage is TRBV30 and J usage is TRBJ2-7, with D tentatively TRBD2 (6 bases). Germline CDR1 and CDR2: GTSNPN and SVGIG (reference sequence). The CDR3 length is 14 residues. Trimming removed 5 bases at V and 0 bases at J, with 14 bases between. The CDR3: CAWGGIAASYEQYF. The CDR3 DNA reads TGTGCCTGGGGAGGTATAGCGGCCTCCTACGAGCAGTACTTC.

V gene TRBV6-1 combines with J gene TRBJ2-3, with D unclear. Trimming shortened V by 0 bases and J by 7 bases, and 11 bases separated the two germline ends. The CDR3 length is 14 residues. CDR1 and CDR2 from the germline V gene are MNHNS and SASEGT. CDR3 protein: CASSEAGDIYTQYF. DNA for the CDR3: TGTGCCAGCAGTGAAGCTGGAGATATATATACGCAGTATTTT.

The J gene is TRBJ1-4, the V gene TRBV5-1, with 9 bases aligning to TRBD1. J gave up 8 bases and V 4 bases, and 3 bases lay outside the gene matches. Per the germline V gene, CDR1 is SGHRS and CDR2 is YFSETQ. This CDR3 comprises 13 residues. CDR3 sequence reads: CASSMGQGEKLFF. The CDR3 DNA reads TGCGCCAGCAGCATGGGACAGGGCGAAAAACTGTTTTTT. Variable domain in full (rest from reference TRBV5-1 and TRBJ1-4): KAGVTQTPRYLIKTRGQQVTLSCSPISGHRSVSWYQQTPGQGLQFLFEYFSETQRNKGNFPGRFSGRQFSNSRSEMNVSTLELGDSALYLCASSMGQGEKLFFGSGTQLSVL.

The V and J genes are TRBV30 and TRBJ1-2; 7 bases agree with TRBD1. Per germline, CDR1 GTSNPN and CDR2 SVGIG (reference sequence). The CDR3 runs to 19 residues. Unmatched junction bases numbered 20, after V lost 0 bases and J lost 4 bases. The CDR3 sequence is CAWSVSRGTALRSAYGYTF. As DNA, the CDR3 is TGTGCCTGGAGTGTAAGTCGTGGGACAGCGCTTCGGTCGGCCTATGGCTACACCTTC.